The entry below describes one T cell receptor beta chain. CDR3 length equals 16 residues. Losses at the gene ends were 2 bases for V and 0 bases for J; bases not matched to a gene: 5. Germline V CDR1 and CDR2: MNHNY, SVGAGI (reference sequence). Some clones are missing from TCRdb's copy, which holds only in-frame ones; the method was immunoSEQ multiplex PCR. The sample lists about 300,000 clones; 65% to 85% were seen once. This sample is drawn from a study of blood T cell repertoires in COVID-19. Study details: Material from acute and convalescent COVID-19 was sourced from the United States, Italy and Spain.

The sequenced sample consisted of peripheral blood. This TCR derives from a woman in her fifties or sixties with acute or convalescent COVID-19. The chain has TRBV6-6 and TRBJ2-3, with 7 nucleotides matching TRBD2. The CDR3 spells CASSYPAGASTDTQYF. The CDR3 nucleotides read TGTGCCAGCAGTTACCCCGCGGGAGCAAGCACAGATACGCAGTATTTT.